These 10 T cell receptor beta chains came from one sample sequenced in a study of STAT5B mutations in CD4+ large granular lymphocyte leukemia. The method was immunoSEQ multiplex PCR; TCRdb's version includes in-frame clones alone and lacks a portion of them. The table shows fewer than 40,000 clones, with roughly 91% occurring only once. Sequenced: CD4+ T cells from blood buffy coats. The receptor set was obtained from a human donor in good health.

In its sample, this clone was seen once. The chain joins TRBV4-2 to TRBJ2-1, with D possibly being TRBD2 (5 bases). The V end lost 0 bases, the J end lost 2 bases, and 8 bases lay between the germline ends. This CDR3 comprises 15 residues. Germline CDR1 is LGHNA and CDR2 is YNFKEQ. DNA for the CDR3: TGTGCCAGCAGCCAAGATAGCGCAGCCTACAATGAGCAGTTCTTC. Translation: CASSQDSAAYNEQFF.

CDR3 protein: CASGGGPGRLTQYF. CDR3 DNA: TGTGCCAGCGGGGGAGGGCCGGGTCGGTTGACCCAGTACTTC. The V call is TRBV28, the J call TRBJ2-5; TRBD2 aligns across 7 bases. This CDR3 comprises 14 residues. Germline trimming cut 8 bases from V and 7 bases from J; bases unmatched to any gene: 13. Germline V lookup: CDR1 MDHEN, CDR2 SYDVKM.

Only one count was recorded for this clone. This sequence joins TRBV19 and TRBJ2-3, with 12 bases aligning to TRBD2. Germline CDR1 LNHDA, CDR2 SQIVND (reference sequence). J gave up 4 bases and V 10 bases, and 9 bases lay outside the gene matches. This CDR3 is 15 amino acids long. The CDR3 nucleotides read TGTGCCACCGTTTCACTAGCGGGAGGTTCAGATACGCAGTATTTT. Translated, it gives CATVSLAGGSDTQYF. Full variable domain (rest looked up from reference TRBV19 and TRBJ2-3): DGGITQSPKYLFRKEGQNVTLSCEQNLNHDAMYWYRQDPGQGLRLIYYSQIVNDFQKGDIAEGYSVSREKKESFPLTVTSAQKNPTAFYLCATVSLAGGSDTQYFGPGTRLTVL.

The chain employs TRBV11-2 and TRBJ2-7, with TRBD1 matching 7 bases. Germline CDR1 reads SGHAT; CDR2 reads FQNNGV. V trimming: 6 bases; J trimming: 6 bases; junction bases outside the gene matches: 8. CDR3 size: 13 residues. As DNA, the CDR3 is TGTGCCAGCAGTGGACAGGCTCGTCTCGAGCAGTACTTC. It codes for CASSGQARLEQYF.

This clone appeared a single time. The V gene is TRBV7-8, the J gene TRBJ2-1, with 8 nucleotides matching TRBD2. Germline-derived CDR1 and CDR2 are SGHVS and FQNEAQ. Trimming cost V 4 bases and J 3 bases; bases outside gene matches: 8. The length of the CDR3 is 16 residues. The CDR3 DNA sequence: TGTGCCAGCAGCTCACGACTAGCGACAGGCTACAATGAGCAGTTCTTC. As protein: CASSSRLATGYNEQFF.

The chain employs TRBV2 and TRBJ1-1, with 7 bases that match TRBD1. Germline loops: CDR1 SNHLY, CDR2 FYNNEI. Trimming at V came to 7 bases and at J to 1 base, leaving 9 bases not matched to a gene. The CDR3 runs 15 residues. This CDR3 is CASKGPTGQNTEAFF. The CDR3 DNA sequence: TGTGCCAGCAAAGGCCCGACAGGGCAGAACACTGAAGCTTTCTTT.

V usage is TRBV25-1 and J usage is TRBJ2-7; TRBD1 is a possible D gene (6 bases). Germline assignment: CDR1 MGHDK and CDR2 SYGVNS. The CDR3 contains 13 residues. The V end was cut by 4 bases, the J end by 5 bases, with 12 bases between. Here the CDR3 reads CASSVGQSHEQYF. The CDR3 DNA reads TGTGCCAGCAGTGTAGGACAGAGCCACGAGCAGTACTTC.

This clone occurred a few times. The V gene is TRBV28, the J gene TRBJ1-1; perhaps TRBD1 as D (6 bases). This CDR3 comprises 15 residues. V was trimmed by 3 bases and J by 1 base, leaving 12 bases between them. Looked up from germline, CDR1 is MDHEN and CDR2 is SYDVKM. CDR3 region: CASSFPQGTNTEAFF. Written as DNA, the CDR3 is TGTGCCAGCAGTTTTCCCCAGGGGACGAACACTGAAGCTTTCTTT.

This clone was seen a few times. The junction departs from the called germline gene at one end, perhaps through a read error. The chain carries TRBV5-1 and TRBJ1-3, with unresolved D. The CDR3 runs 15 residues. Germline CDR1 and CDR2: SGHRS and YFSETQ. In DNA, the CDR3 is TGCGCCAGCAGCTTGGATGGCAAAATGTGGGAAAGGACGGATTTT. Protein sequence: CASSLDGKMWERTDF.

The gene calls are TRBV28 and TRBJ1-5; D possibly corresponds to TRBD1 (5 bases). The CDR3 length is 17 residues. Germline values: CDR1 MDHEN, CDR2 SYDVKM. Trimming left V 2 bases short and J 7 bases short, with 21 bases between. Written as DNA, the CDR3 is TGTGCCAGCAGTTTAACCGTCGCGAGGGGAGGAGGGCAGCCCCAGCATTTT. Amino acid sequence: CASSLTVARGGGQPQHF.